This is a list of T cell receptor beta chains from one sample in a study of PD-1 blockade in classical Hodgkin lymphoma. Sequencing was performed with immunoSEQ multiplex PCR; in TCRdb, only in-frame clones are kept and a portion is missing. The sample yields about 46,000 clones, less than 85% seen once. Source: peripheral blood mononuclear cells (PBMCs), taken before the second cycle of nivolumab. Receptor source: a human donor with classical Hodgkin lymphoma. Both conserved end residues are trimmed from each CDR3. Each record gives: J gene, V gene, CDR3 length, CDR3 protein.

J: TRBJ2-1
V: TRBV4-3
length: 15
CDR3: ASSQDPGLAGGNEQF

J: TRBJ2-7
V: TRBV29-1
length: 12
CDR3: SVEGGQLSYEQY

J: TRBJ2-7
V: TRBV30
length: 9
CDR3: AWRSGWEQY

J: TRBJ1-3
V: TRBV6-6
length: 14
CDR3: ASSLSPGGLGNTIY

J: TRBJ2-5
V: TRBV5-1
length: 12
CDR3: ASRLAGGWETQY

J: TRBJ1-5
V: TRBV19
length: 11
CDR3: ASSIEGYQPQH

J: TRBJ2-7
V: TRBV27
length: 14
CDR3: ASSLILGGASYEQY

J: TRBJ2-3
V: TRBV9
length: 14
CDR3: ASSVDGTGGADTQY

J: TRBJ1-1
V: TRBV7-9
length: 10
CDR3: ASSFGNTEAF

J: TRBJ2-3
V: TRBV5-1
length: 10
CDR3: ASSLTRDTQY

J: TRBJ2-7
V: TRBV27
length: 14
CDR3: ASSRKTGGASYEQY

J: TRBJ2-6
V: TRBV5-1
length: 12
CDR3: ASSLETGANVLT

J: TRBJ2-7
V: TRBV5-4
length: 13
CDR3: ASSVDGTSLYEQY

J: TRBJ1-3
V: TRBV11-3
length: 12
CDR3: ASSIGTAGNTIY

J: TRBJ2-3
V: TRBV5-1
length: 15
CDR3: ASSLARASGSTDTQY

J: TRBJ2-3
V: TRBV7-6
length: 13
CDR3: ASSPTEGGTDTQY

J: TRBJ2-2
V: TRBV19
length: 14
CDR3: ASSLTQQPGTGELF

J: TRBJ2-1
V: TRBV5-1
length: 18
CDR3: ASSSSIGLEGSSSYNEQF

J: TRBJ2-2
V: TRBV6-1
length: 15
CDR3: ASSGTASRADTGELF

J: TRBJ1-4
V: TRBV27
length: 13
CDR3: ASSPGLYVNEKLF

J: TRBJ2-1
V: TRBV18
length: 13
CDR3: ASSATTRSYNEQF